This TCR beta chain derives from a study of blood T cell repertoires in COVID-19. For the study at large: Both acute and convalescent COVID-19 samples were obtained from the United States, Italy and Spain. Sample material is recorded as cDNA or gDNA derived from T cells, B-cell-depleted T cells, or PBMCs.

Original data processing: Nucleated cell number was recorded as an estimate derived from reference gene primer amplification. Method: immunoSEQ multiplex PCR; TCRdb's copy keeps in-frame clones and lacks some. For V, J and clone size, that table is used; D and trimming come from the DNA. The sample shows approximately 100,000 clones, around 90% of them seen only once. A few counts support this clone. The V gene's germline CDR1 is KGHSH and CDR2 LQKENI. The CDR3 runs to 13 residues. Trimming removed 2 bases at V and 8 bases at J, with 12 bases between. The sequenced material came from peripheral blood. The genes are TRBV18 and TRBJ1-1; D not certain. This sequence was found in an older woman with acute or convalescent COVID-19. The CDR3 nucleotides are TGTGCCAGCTCACCAAACCGGGGTCCAGAAGCTTTCTTT. It encodes CASSPNRGPEAFF.